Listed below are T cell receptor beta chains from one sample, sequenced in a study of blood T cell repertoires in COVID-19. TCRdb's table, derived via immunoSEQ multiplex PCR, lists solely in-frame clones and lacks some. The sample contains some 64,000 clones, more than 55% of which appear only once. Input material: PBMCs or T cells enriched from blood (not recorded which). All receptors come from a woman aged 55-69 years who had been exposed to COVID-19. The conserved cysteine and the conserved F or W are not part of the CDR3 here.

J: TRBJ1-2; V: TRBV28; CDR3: ASSPGIRYGYT
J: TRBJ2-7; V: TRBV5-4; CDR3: ASSSPGLAVYEQY
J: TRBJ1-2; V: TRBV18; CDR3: ASSLKGNYGYT
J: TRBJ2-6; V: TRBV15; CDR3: ATSRQVLGANVLT
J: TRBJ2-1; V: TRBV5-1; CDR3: ASSLIRTSGIYNEQF
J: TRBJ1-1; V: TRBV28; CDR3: ASSFLGGLNTEAF
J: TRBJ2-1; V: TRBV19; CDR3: ASSMQDLTSYNEQF
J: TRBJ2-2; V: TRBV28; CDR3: ASSLWVVRDRGSWELF
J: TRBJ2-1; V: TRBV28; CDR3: ASSSDFLGTSGSPRNEQF
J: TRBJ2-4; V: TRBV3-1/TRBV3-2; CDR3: ASSLQTAGGSGIQY
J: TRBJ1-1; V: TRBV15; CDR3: ATSRDPGSNTEAF
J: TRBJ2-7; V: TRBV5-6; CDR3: ASSLPPTTQYYEQY
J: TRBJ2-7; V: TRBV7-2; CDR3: ASSSLKGPTGEQY
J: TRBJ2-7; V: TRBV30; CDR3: AWSSTTRTSGRPSSYEQY
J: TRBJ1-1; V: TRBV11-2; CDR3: ASSLGTANTEAF
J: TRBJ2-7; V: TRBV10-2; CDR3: ATLGGAYEQY
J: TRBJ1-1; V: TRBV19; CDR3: ASDRGQPNTEAF
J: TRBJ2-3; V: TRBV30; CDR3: AWNARGGSDTQY
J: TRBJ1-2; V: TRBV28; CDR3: ASSGRRGYGYT
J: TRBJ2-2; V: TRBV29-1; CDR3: SVDSSVHRQLRDCTGELF
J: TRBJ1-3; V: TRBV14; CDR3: ASSQDLGLSGNTIY
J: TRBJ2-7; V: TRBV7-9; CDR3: ASSLGRFASGRYEQY
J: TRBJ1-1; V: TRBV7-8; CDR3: ASSLDRDRPEAF
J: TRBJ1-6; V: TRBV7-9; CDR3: ASSSWTTYNSPLH
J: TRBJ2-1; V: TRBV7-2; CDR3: ASSLGQTGRDEQF
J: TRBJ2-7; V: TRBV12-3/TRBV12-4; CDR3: ASSSHSLYEQY